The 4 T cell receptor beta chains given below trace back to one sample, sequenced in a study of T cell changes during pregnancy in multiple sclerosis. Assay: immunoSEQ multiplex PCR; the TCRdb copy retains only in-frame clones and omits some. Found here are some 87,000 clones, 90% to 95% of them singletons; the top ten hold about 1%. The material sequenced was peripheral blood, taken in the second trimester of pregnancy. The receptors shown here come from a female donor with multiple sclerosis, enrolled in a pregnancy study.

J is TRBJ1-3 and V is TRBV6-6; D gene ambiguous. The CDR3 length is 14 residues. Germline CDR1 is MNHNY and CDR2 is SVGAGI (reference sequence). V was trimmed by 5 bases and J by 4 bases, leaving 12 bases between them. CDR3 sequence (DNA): TGTGCCAGCAGTCCGACTCCGTCAGGAAACACCATATATTTT. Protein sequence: CASSPTPSGNTIYF.

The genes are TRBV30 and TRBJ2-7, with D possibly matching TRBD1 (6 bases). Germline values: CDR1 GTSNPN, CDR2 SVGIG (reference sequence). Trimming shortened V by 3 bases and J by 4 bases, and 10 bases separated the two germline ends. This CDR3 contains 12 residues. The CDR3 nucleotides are TGTGCCTGGAGACCAACAGGGTACGAGCAGTACTTC. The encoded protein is CAWRPTGYEQYF.

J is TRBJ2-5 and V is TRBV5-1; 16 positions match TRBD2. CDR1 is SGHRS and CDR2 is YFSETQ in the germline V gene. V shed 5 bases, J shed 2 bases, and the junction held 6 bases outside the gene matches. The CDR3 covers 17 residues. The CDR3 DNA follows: TGCGCCAGCAGAGGGACTAGCGGGAGGGCCGCGCAAGAGACCCAGTACTTC. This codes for CASRGTSGRAAQETQYF.

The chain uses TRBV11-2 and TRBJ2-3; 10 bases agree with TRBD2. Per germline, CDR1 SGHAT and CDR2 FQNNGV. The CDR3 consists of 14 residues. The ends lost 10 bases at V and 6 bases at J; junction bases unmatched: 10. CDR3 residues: CAIPGTSVGDTQYF. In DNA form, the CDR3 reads TGTGCCATTCCCGGGACTAGCGTAGGGGATACGCAGTATTTT.